Sequencing of this T cell receptor beta chain was carried out in a study of blood T cell repertoires in COVID-19. Per the study methods: Researchers report that nucleated cell counts were estimated from reference gene primer amplification. Here immunoSEQ multiplex PCR was the method, and the copy in TCRdb shows in-frame clones only, minus some. V and J calls and clone size are as listed in that table; D and trimming were resolved from the DNA. The profile shows a few hundred thousand clones, about 87% of them singletons. This clonotype was sampled from a woman between 18 and 29 years old who had recovered from COVID-19. Material for sequencing was PBMCs or T cells enriched from blood (not recorded which).

In nucleotides, the CDR3 is TGTGCCAGCAGCCAATTAGAGCACGAGCAGTACTTC. It is translated as CASSQLEHEQYF. The V gene is TRBV3-1 (or the pseudogene TRBV3-2), the J gene TRBJ2-7, with D unresolved. V was trimmed by 2 bases and J by 5 bases, leaving 7 bases between them. There are 12 residues in the CDR3. Germline loops: CDR1 LGHDT, CDR2 YNNKEL (reference sequence).